The rows below give T cell receptor beta chains drawn from one sample of a study of control samples from healthy donors and cancer patients. Profiling relied on immunoSEQ multiplex PCR, and the TCRdb table lists in-frame clones only, not all of them. The repertoire holds roughly 50,000 clones, around 95% seen once, with 1.5% to 2% in the top ten. The sample comprised blood. The receptors stem from a woman younger than 45 in good health. Each CDR3 is given with its conserved first and last residue. The order of the fields is J gene, D gene, V gene, clone size, CDR3 protein, CDR3 DNA. A D gene is named only where the DNA matches it firmly. Clone size is not always given. Where it is, it says once, few, many or a class for expanded clones.

>TRBJ1-5|TRBD1|TRBV5-1|.
CASSLEGTGGQPQHF
TGCGCCAGCAGCTTGGAGGGGACAGGGGGCCAGCCCCAGCATTTT
>TRBJ1-1|TRBD1|TRBV30|.
CAWIPLGTGPMNTEAFF
TGTGCCTGGATTCCTTTAGGGACAGGGCCCATGAACACTGAAGCTTTCTTT
>TRBJ2-1|TRBD2|TRBV4-2|.
CASSQTVGLAESSYNEQFF
TGTGCCAGCAGCCAGACGGTGGGACTAGCGGAGAGCTCCTACAATGAGCAGTTCTTC
>TRBJ2-5|TRBD1|TRBV4-1|.
CASSQEGTGGIETQYF
TGCGCCAGCAGCCAAGAGGGGACAGGGGGCATAGAGACCCAGTACTTC
>TRBJ1-6|.|TRBV7-9|.
CASGKRTGNNNSPLHF
TGTGCCAGCGGAAAAAGGACGGGCAATAACAATTCACCCCTCCACTTT
>TRBJ1-5|.|TRBV21-1|.
CASSKGVAGGGQPQHF
TGTGCCAGCAGCAAAGGGGTAGCGGGGGGTGGTCAGCCCCAGCATTTT
>TRBJ2-2|.|TRBV12-3/TRBV12-4|.
CASSQPGELFF
TGTGCCAGCAGTCAGCCCGGGGAGCTGTTTTTT
>TRBJ1-1|.|TRBV7-8|few
CASSLAITGGWDTEAFF
TGTGCCAGCAGCTTAGCGATCACTGGGGGATGGGACACTGAAGCTTTCTTT
>TRBJ2-7|TRBD1|TRBV9|.
CASSPETGVSYEQYF
TGTGCCAGCAGCCCCGAGACAGGGGTCTCCTACGAGCAGTACTTC
>TRBJ2-6|.|TRBV19|.
CASSIGVSGANVLTF
TGTGCCAGTAGTATTGGCGTATCTGGGGCCAACGTCCTGACTTTC
>TRBJ1-5|.|TRBV11-2|.
CASSYGVGQPQHF
TGTGCCAGCAGTTATGGGGTGGGTCAGCCCCAGCATTTT
>TRBJ2-7|.|TRBV7-3|.
CASSLKWMQNF
TGTGCCAGCAGCTTAAAGTGGATGCAAAATTTC
>TRBJ2-7|.|TRBV10-2|.
CASKLAGLSYEQYF
TGCGCCAGCAAATTGGCGGGCCTCTCCTACGAGCAGTACTTC
>TRBJ1-1|.|TRBV25-1|.
CASSELTEMNTEAFF
TGTGCCAGCAGTGAACTTACAGAGATGAACACTGAAGCTTTCTTT
>TRBJ1-2|.|TRBV4-1|.
CASSPDNYGYTF
TGCGCCAGCAGCCCTGACAACTATGGCTACACCTTC
>TRBJ2-5|.|TRBV30|.
CAWGTPQETQYF
TGTGCCTGGGGGACACCACAAGAGACCCAGTACTTC
>TRBJ1-2|TRBD1|TRBV27|.
CASSYGQGAGGYTF
TGTGCCAGCAGTTACGGACAGGGGGCGGGTGGCTACACCTTC
>TRBJ2-2|.|TRBV19|.
CASSGNTGELFF
TGTGCCAGTAGCGGAAACACCGGGGAGCTGTTTTTT
>TRBJ1-1|.|TRBV28|.
CASSGLEAFF
TGTGCCAGCAGTGGCCTTGAAGCTTTCTTT
>TRBJ2-7|.|TRBV6-5|.
CASSIRELPYEQYF
TGTGCCAGCAGTATACGGGAGTTACCTTACGAGCAGTACTTC
>TRBJ1-6|.|TRBV15|.
CATSRDAGGLDSPLHF
TGTGCCACCAGCAGAGATGCGGGGGGTTTGGATTCACCCCTCCACTTT
>TRBJ2-3|.|TRBV28|.
CASSSLRGSTDTQYF
TGTGCCAGCAGTTCGTTGCGGGGCAGCACAGATACGCAGTATTTT
>TRBJ2-5|TRBD2|TRBV24-1|.
CATSDPGLAGVEETQYF
TGTGCCACCAGTGACCCGGGACTAGCGGGAGTCGAGGAGACCCAGTACTTC
>TRBJ2-2|.|TRBV28|.
CASSLIAWVGTGELFF
TGTGCCAGCAGTTTAATAGCTTGGGTGGGCACCGGGGAGCTGTTTTTT
>TRBJ1-2|.|TRBV7-9|.
CASSATQLPRNGYTF
TGTGCCAGCAGCGCAACCCAGTTACCTAGAAATGGCTACACCTTC
>TRBJ1-2|.|TRBV6-5|.
CASSYRRAGGYTF
TGTGCCAGCAGTTACCGGCGGGCTGGGGGCTACACCTTC
>TRBJ2-7|TRBD2|TRBV30|once
CAWSASLAGGPDEQYF
TGTGCCTGGAGCGCAAGTCTAGCGGGAGGGCCAGATGAGCAGTACTTC
>TRBJ2-1|TRBD2|TRBV19|.
CASSIVGAKAGGPLLNEQFF
TGTGCCAGTAGTATAGTCGGGGCGAAGGCGGGAGGGCCGCTTCTCAATGAGCAGTTCTTC
>TRBJ1-5|.|TRBV12-3/TRBV12-4|.
CASSLQGNQPQHF
TGTGCCAGCAGCCTACAGGGAAATCAGCCCCAGCATTTT
>TRBJ2-1|.|TRBV29-1|.
CSVEGEGTTSSYNEQFF
TGCAGCGTTGAAGGGGAGGGGACAACCAGCTCCTACAATGAGCAGTTCTTC
>TRBJ2-3|.|TRBV5-4|.
CASSPTSLPSTHTQYF
TGTGCCAGCAGCCCCACTAGCCTACCATCCACACATACGCAGTATTTT
>TRBJ2-1|.|TRBV14|.
CASSQGRHRSYNEQFF
TGTGCCAGCAGCCAAGGGCGACACAGATCCTACAATGAGCAGTTCTTC
>TRBJ1-5|.|TRBV30|.
CAWARGINQPQHF
TGTGCCTGGGCCCGTGGGATCAATCAGCCCCAGCATTTT
>TRBJ2-3|.|TRBV28|.
CASSLWDTRSLHTDTQYF
TGTGCCAGCAGTTTATGGGACACGCGGTCACTTCACACAGATACGCAGTATTTT
>TRBJ1-2|TRBD1|TRBV19|.
CASLGTGGAELSIGYTF
TGTGCCAGTCTTGGGACAGGGGGCGCAGAACTCTCAATTGGCTACACCTTC
>TRBJ2-1|.|TRBV7-6|once
CASSLGLGGPDNEQFF
TGTGCCAGCAGCTTAGGGCTGGGGGGGCCCGACAATGAGCAGTTCTTC
>TRBJ2-7|.|TRBV6-5|once
CASSYGPESYEQYF
TGTGCCAGCAGTTACGGTCCGGAGTCCTACGAGCAGTACTTC
>TRBJ1-5|.|TRBV19|.
CASSRQENQPQHF
TGTGCCAGTAGTCGACAGGAGAATCAGCCCCAGCATTTT
>TRBJ2-7|.|TRBV7-9|.
CASSLGDLGVGQYF
TGTGCCAGCAGCTTAGGGGACCTAGGAGTCGGGCAGTACTTC
>TRBJ2-7|TRBD1|TRBV5-1|.
CASSLGQGASSYEQYF
TGCGCCAGCAGCTTGGGACAGGGGGCAAGCTCCTACGAGCAGTACTTC
>TRBJ2-1|TRBD2|TRBV3-1/TRBV3-2|once
CASSLETSGRAREQFF
TGTGCCAGCAGCCTAGAGACTAGCGGGAGGGCCCGCGAGCAGTTCTTC
>TRBJ1-3|.|TRBV29-1|.
CSVEDRARRGNTIYF
TGCAGCGTTGAAGATCGCGCCAGGAGAGGAAACACCATATATTTT
>TRBJ2-1|TRBD2|TRBV6-5|.
CATSSRLAGDEQFF
TGTGCCACCAGTAGTCGACTAGCGGGAGATGAGCAGTTCTTC
>TRBJ2-7|.|TRBV7-3|.
CASSLDPGTVEQYF
TGTGCCAGCAGCTTGGACCCTGGAACGGTCGAGCAGTACTTC
>TRBJ2-5|TRBD2|TRBV5-1|.
CASSPPPASGQETQYF
TGCGCCAGCAGCCCACCGCCGGCTAGCGGCCAAGAGACCCAGTACTTC
>TRBJ1-3|.|TRBV19|once
CASSLQSSGNTIYF
TGTGCCAGTAGTTTACAGAGCTCTGGAAACACCATATATTTT
>TRBJ2-5|TRBD1|TRBV30|.
CAWGGGQGAETQYF
TGTGCCTGGGGCGGAGGACAGGGGGCGGAGACCCAGTACTTC
>TRBJ1-2|TRBD1|TRBV30|.
CAWSPGQNYGYTF
TGTGCCTGGAGTCCGGGACAGAACTATGGCTACACCTTC
>TRBJ1-5|.|TRBV6-5|.
CASSWTAMGPQHF
TGTGCCAGCAGTTGGACAGCTATGGGGCCCCAGCATTTT
>TRBJ1-2|.|TRBV30|.
CAWSVLPATNYGYTF
TGTGCCTGGAGTGTACTCCCGGCCACGAACTATGGCTACACCTTC
>TRBJ2-7|TRBD1|TRBV28|.
CASTPPLGTGSYEQYF
TGTGCCAGCACCCCCCCCTTAGGGACAGGGTCCTACGAGCAGTACTTC
>TRBJ1-1|.|TRBV29-1|.
CSVEGGGGTEAFF
TGCAGCGTTGAAGGGGGAGGGGGTACTGAAGCTTTCTTT
>TRBJ1-4|TRBD1|TRBV13|.
CASSRQGTNEKLFF
TGTGCCAGCAGCCGACAGGGAACTAATGAAAAACTGTTTTTT
>TRBJ2-5|.|TRBV28|.
CASSEVWETQYF
TGTGCCAGCAGTGAGGTATGGGAGACCCAGTACTTC
>TRBJ1-4|.|TRBV2|.
CASSEAWIRAGEKLFF
TGTGCCAGCAGTGAAGCCTGGATACGCGCAGGGGAAAAACTGTTTTTT
>TRBJ2-6|.|TRBV10-2|.
CASSAQGGGANVLTF
TGCGCCAGCAGTGCCCAGGGTGGTGGGGCCAACGTCCTGACTTTC
>TRBJ1-2|.|TRBV7-9|once
CASSLTQGRGYTF
TGTGCCAGCAGCTTAACCCAGGGCCGCGGCTACACCTTC
>TRBJ2-2|.|TRBV9|.
CASSVLTGELFF
TGTGCCAGCAGCGTTTTGACCGGGGAGCTGTTTTTT
>TRBJ1-2|.|TRBV19|once
CASRIQGDYGYTF
TGTGCCAGCCGGATACAGGGCGACTATGGCTACACCTTC